This T cell receptor beta chain originates from a study of blood T cell repertoires in COVID-19. Study overall: Acute and convalescent COVID-19 samples came from the United States, Italy and Spain. Sample material is recorded as cDNA or gDNA derived from T cells, B-cell-depleted T cells, or PBMCs.

The V and J ends lost 4 bases and 3 bases respectively, with 15 bases between them. Germline V gene data show CDR1 as LGHDT and CDR2 as YNNKEL (reference sequence). CDR3 length: 15 amino acids. Sequenced by immunoSEQ multiplex PCR; TCRdb stores in-frame clones only, minus some. Of nearly 250,000 clones in the sample, around nine tenths were seen once. The TCR sequence derives from a woman aged 55-69 years who had recovered from COVID-19. The sample taken for sequencing was peripheral blood. This chain links TRBV3-1 (or the pseudogene TRBV3-2) with TRBJ1-2; tentatively, D is TRBD1 (6 bases). The DNA for the CDR3 is TGTGCCAGCAGCCTTTTCCCGACAGGAGACTATGGCTACACCTTC. Protein: CASSLFPTGDYGYTF.